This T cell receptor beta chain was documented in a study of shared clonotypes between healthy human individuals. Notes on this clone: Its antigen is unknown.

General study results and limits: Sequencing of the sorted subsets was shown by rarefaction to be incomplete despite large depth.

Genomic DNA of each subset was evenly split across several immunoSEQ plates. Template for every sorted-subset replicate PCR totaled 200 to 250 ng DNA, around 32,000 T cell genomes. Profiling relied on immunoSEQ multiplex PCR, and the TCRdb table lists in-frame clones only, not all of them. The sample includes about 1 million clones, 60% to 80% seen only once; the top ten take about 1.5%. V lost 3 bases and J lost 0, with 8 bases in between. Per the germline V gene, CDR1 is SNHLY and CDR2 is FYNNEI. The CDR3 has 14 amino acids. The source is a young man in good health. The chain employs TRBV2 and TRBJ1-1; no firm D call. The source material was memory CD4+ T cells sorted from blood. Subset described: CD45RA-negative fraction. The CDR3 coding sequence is TGTGCCAGCAGTGAGTTGTTGGTGAACACTGAAGCTTTCTTT. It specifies CASSELLVNTEAFF.